Below are 29 T cell receptor beta chains sequenced from a single sample in a study of T-cell memory formation after mild COVID-19. MiXCR, applied by TCRdb to the 5' RACE reads, yields one record per CDR3 protein. The table shows 140,000 to 150,000 distinct CDR3 sequences, with 6% to 7% occurring only once. What was sequenced was PBMCs or a T cell subset sorted from them (not recorded which). These receptors originate from an adult woman who had mild COVID-19 (a few samples of this study predate the infection). Cell type and time point are not known.

This clonotype was recorded at least ten times. The rearrangement joins TRBV20-1 to TRBJ2-7; TRBD2 might be the D (6 bases). The V end lost 6 bases, the J end lost 2 bases, and 20 bases lay between the germline ends. CDR1 is DFQATT, CDR2 SNEGSKA, per germline (reference sequence). The CDR3 consists of 15 residues. CDR3 nucleotides: TGCAGTGCAGCCCGGGGCGGGACCAGGACCTACGAGCAGTACTTC. Amino acid sequence: CSAARGGTRTYEQYF.

This clonotype was recorded a few times. J is TRBJ1-1 and V is TRBV4-3; D is unresolved. This CDR3 has 16 amino acids. Looked up from germline, CDR1 is LGHNA and CDR2 is YSLEER. V dropped 0 bases and J dropped 3 bases, with 14 bases sitting between them. Written as DNA, the CDR3 is TGCGCCAGCAGCCAAGATCCGGGCAGGACTTACACTGAAGCTTTCTTT. This codes for CASSQDPGRTYTEAFF.

This clonotype has at least ten counts. The V call is TRBV4-3, the J call TRBJ1-5; TRBD1 is a possible D gene (6 bases). CDR1 is LGHNA, CDR2 YSLEER, per germline. Trimming left V 0 bases short and J 0 bases short, with 15 bases between. CDR3 length equals 18 residues. This chain's CDR3 is CASSQDAQGTYSNQPQHF. In DNA, the CDR3 is TGCGCCAGCAGCCAAGATGCGCAGGGGACGTATAGCAATCAGCCCCAGCATTTT.

This clonotype was observed at least ten times. The gene calls are TRBV18 and TRBJ1-3; no clear D gene. The CDR3 has 15 amino acids. V lost 3 bases, J lost 0 bases, and 9 bases lay in between. The germline V gene encodes CDR1 KGHSH and CDR2 LQKENI. CDR3 in amino acids: CASSPGTLSGNTIYF. The CDR3 nucleotides read TGTGCCAGCTCACCGGGTACACTCTCTGGAAACACCATATATTTT.

The chain links TRBV18 to TRBJ1-1; perhaps TRBD1 as D (6 bases). Germline V gives CDR1 KGHSH, CDR2 LQKENI. CDR3 length: 16 residues. The V and J ends lost 0 bases and 5 bases respectively, with 16 bases between them. CDR3 DNA sequence: TGTGCCAGCTCACCACCCTCGGCAGGGGCGGTTACTGAAGCTTTCTTT. Translation gives CASSPPSAGAVTEAFF.

This clonotype was found a few times. V is TRBV7-3 and J is TRBJ2-1; 10 positions match TRBD1. This CDR3 has 17 amino acids. Trimming cost V 0 bases and J 1 base; bases outside gene matches: 3. CDR1 SGHTA and CDR2 FQGTGA come from the germline V gene. CDR3 protein: CASSLTGTGDSYNEQFF. DNA of the CDR3: TGTGCCAGCAGCTTAACCGGGACAGGGGATTCCTACAATGAGCAGTTCTTC.

The chain joins TRBV9 to TRBJ2-5; perhaps D is TRBD1 or TRBD2 (5 bases each). The CDR3 is 15 amino acids. Trimming removed 4 bases at V and 2 bases at J, with 15 bases between. Per the germline V gene, CDR1 is SGDLS and CDR2 is YYNGEE. This chain's CDR3 is CASSPGPTPQETQYF. CDR3 DNA: TGTGCCAGCAGCCCGGGGCCTACCCCTCAAGAGACCCAGTACTTC.

The genes are TRBV30 and TRBJ1-1; 8 bases line up with TRBD1. The V gene's germline CDR1 is GTSNPN and CDR2 SVGIG (reference sequence). The CDR3 is 14 amino acids. The V gene end was trimmed by 2 bases and the J gene end by 5 bases; junction bases not matched to a gene: 7. The CDR3 sequence: CAWSRDRISTEAFF. CDR3 sequence (DNA): TGTGCCTGGAGTCGGGACAGGATTTCTACTGAAGCTTTCTTT.

This clonotype was seen more than once but under ten times. The chain is built from TRBV24-1 and TRBJ1-5, with a possible D match to TRBD1 (6 bases). The germline V gene encodes CDR1 KGHDR and CDR2 SFDVKD. V shed 5 bases and J shed 0 bases, with 10 bases lying between them. CDR3 length: 15 residues. The CDR3 here is CATSGGQYSNQPQHF. Here the CDR3 DNA reads TGTGCCACCAGTGGAGGACAGTATAGCAATCAGCCCCAGCATTTT.

This clonotype was seen many times. The chain has TRBV24-1 and TRBJ1-2; D remains ambiguous. The CDR3 consists of 14 residues. Trimming stripped 1 base from V and 6 bases from J, with 11 bases between. Looked up from germline, CDR1 is KGHDR and CDR2 is SFDVKD. Written as DNA, the CDR3 is TGTGCCACCAGTGATTTTACCCAGGCCCATGGCTACACCTTC. It encodes CATSDFTQAHGYTF.

This clonotype came up a few times. The J gene is TRBJ1-5, the V gene TRBV12-3 or TRBV12-4; tentatively, D is TRBD1 (6 bases). Deletions cut 3 bases from V and 1 base from J, with 10 bases between. This CDR3 region has 15 residues. This CDR3 is CASSFTGTSNQPQHF. The CDR3 DNA sequence: TGTGCCAGCAGTTTTACAGGGACGAGCAATCAGCCCCAGCATTTT.

This clonotype has just a few counts. The V gene is TRBV5-1, the J gene TRBJ2-2; tentative D call: TRBD1 (5 bases). V was clipped by 4 bases and J by 4 bases, with 14 bases between them. The CDR3 runs to 15 residues. CDR1 is SGHRS and CDR2 is YFSETQ in the germline V gene. CDR3 region: CASSIDSTSTGELFF. The CDR3 DNA reads TGCGCCAGCAGCATCGACAGTACCTCCACCGGGGAGCTGTTTTTT.

The chain has TRBV7-3 and TRBJ2-6; TRBD1 agrees at 8 bases. V shed 5 bases, J shed 2 bases, and the junction held 11 bases outside the gene matches. Germline lookup yields CDR1 SGHTA and CDR2 FQGTGA. CDR3 length equals 18 residues. The CDR3 bases are TGTGCCAGCAGCCCTGGACAGGGCCGGGTAACTGGGGCCAACGTCCTGACTTTC. This sequence encodes CASSPGQGRVTGANVLTF. Using reference TRBV7-3 and TRBJ2-6 for the parts outside the CDR3, the full variable domain is GAGVSQTPSNKVTEKGKYVELRCDPISGHTALYWYRQSLGQGPEFLIYFQGTGAADDSGLPNDRFFAVRPEGSVSTLKIQRTERGDSAVYLCASSPGQGRVTGANVLTFGAGSRLTVL.

This clonotype has at least ten counts. The rearrangement links TRBV20-1 to TRBJ2-7, with TRBD2 matching over 12 bases. Germline loops: CDR1 DFQATT, CDR2 SNEGSKA (reference sequence). V shed 0 bases and J 7 bases; nucleotides not matched to a gene: 22. The CDR3 has 20 amino acids. CDR3 nucleotide sequence: TGCAGTGCTAGAGATAGGGGGAGAGTAGGGACTAGCGGGTCTGGCTTGGAGCAGTACTTC. Amino acid sequence: CSARDRGRVGTSGSGLEQYF.

This clonotype was observed many times. The chain recombines TRBV11-1 with TRBJ2-5, with unresolved D. This CDR3 is 15 amino acids long. V was cut by 5 bases and J by 1 base, with 14 bases left in between. Germline CDR1 is SGHAT and CDR2 is FQDESV (reference sequence). CDR3 region: CASSPSGYRQETQYF. In DNA form, the CDR3 reads TGTGCCAGCAGCCCTAGTGGCTATCGCCAAGAGACCCAGTACTTC.

This clonotype was observed at least ten times. The chain recombines TRBV7-9 with TRBJ1-2; D possibly corresponds to TRBD1 (6 bases). This CDR3 spans 12 amino acids. From germline, CDR1 is SEHNR and CDR2 FQNEAQ (reference sequence). Trimming took 1 base from V and 14 from J, leaving 14 bases between them. CDR3 sequence: CASSLDTGLCTF. As DNA, the CDR3 is TGTGCCAGCAGCTTAGACACAGGGTTGTGTACCTTC.

This clonotype came up many times. The chain links TRBV5-1 to TRBJ2-1, with 14 positions matching TRBD2. Germline CDR1 is SGHRS and CDR2 is YFSETQ. The CDR3 has 19 amino acids. J gave up 0 bases and V 4 bases, and 9 bases lay outside the gene matches. The CDR3 loop reads CASSPRTSGGLSSYNEQFF. The CDR3 DNA reads TGCGCCAGCAGCCCACGGACTAGCGGGGGGCTTAGCTCCTACAATGAGCAGTTCTTC.

At least ten counts were recorded for this clonotype. The chain uses TRBV6-2 or TRBV6-3 and TRBJ2-7, with D uncertain. The germline V and J ends were trimmed by 6 bases and 2 bases, with 17 bases remaining between them. The germline V gene encodes CDR1 MNHEY and CDR2 SVGEGT. The CDR3 totals 15 residues. CDR3 residues: CASRRRTASAYEQYF. Here the CDR3 DNA reads TGTGCCAGCAGACGACGGACGGCCTCGGCCTACGAGCAGTACTTC.

In this sample, this clonotype turned up many times. This chain links TRBV5-1 with TRBJ2-7, with TRBD1 matching 7 bases. The V and J ends lost 1 base and 1 base, in that order; junction bases with no gene match: 8. Germline V lookup: CDR1 SGHRS, CDR2 YFSETQ. CDR3 size: 16 residues. CDR3 bases: TGCGCCAGCAGCTTGTTCTCATTGGGACAGTCCTACGAGCAGTACTTC. Protein sequence: CASSLFSLGQSYEQYF.

The chain joins TRBV5-1 to TRBJ1-3, with 8 positions matching TRBD1. This CDR3 spans 14 amino acids. V shed 3 bases and J 3 bases; nucleotides not matched to a gene: 2. Germline V gene data show CDR1 as SGHRS and CDR2 as YFSETQ. This chain's CDR3 is CASSSGGDGNTIYF. Here the CDR3 DNA reads TGCGCCAGCAGCTCAGGGGGCGATGGAAACACCATATATTTT.

This clonotype was detected ten times or more. The chain carries TRBV5-6 and TRBJ2-1; D unresolved. CDR1 SGHDT and CDR2 YYEEEE come from the germline V gene. Trimming cost V 2 bases and J 15 bases, with 27 bases left between them. The CDR3 extends over 16 amino acids. The CDR3 DNA is TGTGCCAGCAGCTTTCGAGTCAGATCGGGTGCAATGAGCTCGTTCTTC. Protein product: CASSFRVRSGAMSSFF.

Notes on this clonotype: A read error may produce the germline difference seen at one junction end. This chain joins TRBV4-3 and TRBJ2-2; D is unclear. Looked up from germline, CDR1 is LGHNA and CDR2 is YSLEER. The CDR3 runs to 14 residues. In DNA, the CDR3 is TGCGCCAGCAGACAAGATAGAGGAGACGGGGAGCTGTTTTTT. Translating it yields CASRQDRGDGELFF.

This clonotype was detected ten times or more. The chain has TRBV18 and TRBJ2-5; 7 bases fit TRBD1. Unmatched junction bases numbered 9, after V lost 4 bases and J lost 4 bases. The germline CDR1 and CDR2 sequences are KGHSH and LQKENI. This CDR3 has 15 amino acids. CDR3 protein: CASSRSTGVGETQYF. The DNA of the CDR3 is TGTGCCAGCTCACGATCTACAGGGGTCGGAGAGACCCAGTACTTC.

The chain combines TRBV6-1 with TRBJ2-1; 7 bases are a match to TRBD1. This CDR3 comprises 14 residues. The germline gives CDR1 MNHNS, CDR2 SASEGT. The V and J ends lost 4 bases and 4 bases, in that order; junction bases with no gene match: 4. The CDR3 DNA is TGTGCCAGCAGTGTCCGGGACAGATACAATGAGCAGTTCTTC. Its protein is CASSVRDRYNEQFF.

The rearrangement uses TRBV5-1 and TRBJ2-1, with D tentatively TRBD1 (6 bases). Trimming removed 4 bases from V and 7 bases from J, with 12 bases in between. The CDR3 is made up of 13 amino acids. The germline gives CDR1 SGHRS, CDR2 YFSETQ. The CDR3 spells CASSRLTGNEQFF. DNA for the CDR3: TGCGCCAGCAGCCGACTTACAGGGAATGAGCAGTTCTTC. Based on the CDR3 plus reference TRBV5-1 and TRBJ2-1, the full variable domain is KAGVTQTPRYLIKTRGQQVTLSCSPISGHRSVSWYQQTPGQGLQFLFEYFSETQRNKGNFPGRFSGRQFSNSRSEMNVSTLELGDSALYLCASSRLTGNEQFFGPGTRLTVL.

This chain joins TRBV27 and TRBJ2-7, with D perhaps given as TRBD1 or TRBD2 (5 bases each). V lost 5 bases to trimming and J lost 2 bases, with 16 bases between them. CDR3 length equals 15 residues. Germline CDR1 MNHEY, CDR2 SMNVEV (reference sequence). CDR3 in amino acids: CASSNPGRKPYEQYF. In DNA, the CDR3 is TGTGCCAGCAGTAATCCGGGACGGAAGCCCTACGAGCAGTACTTC.

The chain joins TRBV7-8 to TRBJ2-7; D might be TRBD2 (6 bases). This CDR3 has 14 residues. V shed 1 base and J shed 7 bases, with 14 bases lying between them. Germline-derived CDR1 and CDR2 are SGHVS and FQNEAQ. CDR3 coding DNA: TGTGCCAGCAGCTTAGTGGAGCGGAGGGGAGAGCAGTACTTC. It encodes CASSLVERRGEQYF.

V usage is TRBV4-1 and J usage is TRBJ2-7; TRBD1 aligns across 7 bases. Per the germline V gene, CDR1 is MGHRA and CDR2 is YSYEKL. V shed 4 bases, J shed 5 bases, and the junction held 8 bases outside the gene matches. The CDR3 loop spans 14 amino acids. The CDR3 DNA reads as TGCGCCAGCAGCCCTTGGTCCACAGGGGACGAGCAGTACTTC. Its protein product is CASSPWSTGDEQYF.

This clonotype was detected only a few times. The rearrangement joins TRBV20-1 to TRBJ2-7; no reliable D call. The CDR3 covers 14 residues. V was trimmed by 3 bases and J by 0 bases, leaving 12 bases between them. In germline, CDR1 is DFQATT, CDR2 SNEGSKA (reference sequence). The CDR3 bases are TGCAGTGCTAGCGTCGGCTACCTCTCCTACGAGCAGTACTTC. Translated, it gives CSASVGYLSYEQYF.